This is a list of T cell receptor beta chains from one sample in a study of PD-1 blockade in classical Hodgkin lymphoma. The protocol was immunoSEQ multiplex PCR, while the TCRdb copy is restricted to in-frame clones and leaves out a portion. The sample records nearly 50,000 clones, around 74% being singletons. Source: peripheral blood mononuclear cells (PBMCs), taken before the fourth cycle of nivolumab. The receptors were gathered from a human donor with classical Hodgkin lymphoma. Both conserved end residues are part of each CDR3. Each record gives: D gene, J gene, V gene, clone size, CDR3 protein, CDR3 DNA. The D gene is left open where the match is weak. Some rows have no size entry. The others give once, few or many, or a class for an expanded clone.

d_gene: TRBD1
j_gene: TRBJ1-2
v_gene: TRBV19
abundance: NA
CDR3aa: CASRHDDRGSYGYTF
CDR3nt: TGTGCCAGTCGCCACGACGACAGGGGTAGCTATGGCTACACCTTC

d_gene: NA
j_gene: TRBJ2-2
v_gene: TRBV19
abundance: few
CDR3aa: CASSIAGDGELFF
CDR3nt: TGTGCCAGTAGTATAGCCGGGGACGGGGAGCTGTTTTTT

d_gene: TRBD2
j_gene: TRBJ2-1
v_gene: TRBV14
abundance: NA
CDR3aa: CASSQVGTSSEQFF
CDR3nt: TGTGCCAGCAGCCAAGTCGGGACTAGTAGTGAGCAGTTCTTC

d_gene: TRBD2
j_gene: TRBJ2-3
v_gene: TRBV5-1
abundance: NA
CDR3aa: CASSPGLAGADTQYF
CDR3nt: TGCGCCAGCAGCCCCGGACTAGCGGGGGCAGATACGCAGTATTTT

d_gene: TRBD1
j_gene: TRBJ1-1
v_gene: TRBV7-9
abundance: NA
CDR3aa: CASSLTGSGTEAFF
CDR3nt: TGTGCCAGCAGCTTGACAGGGTCGGGCACTGAAGCTTTCTTT

d_gene: NA
j_gene: TRBJ2-7
v_gene: TRBV6-1
abundance: NA
CDR3aa: CATRTTHYEQYF
CDR3nt: TGTGCCACCCGGACTACCCACTACGAGCAGTACTTC

d_gene: NA
j_gene: TRBJ2-2
v_gene: TRBV4-1
abundance: NA
CDR3aa: CASSRFGELFF
CDR3nt: TGCGCCAGCAGCCGTTTTGGGGAGCTGTTTTTT

d_gene: TRBD1
j_gene: TRBJ1-2
v_gene: TRBV29-1
abundance: NA
CDR3aa: CSVTDRGSRYGYTF
CDR3nt: TGCAGCGTTACAGACAGGGGGAGTCGTTATGGCTACACCTTC

d_gene: NA
j_gene: TRBJ2-3
v_gene: TRBV19
abundance: NA
CDR3aa: CASSKLGGHTDTQYF
CDR3nt: TGTGCCAGTAGCAAATTGGGGGGGCACACAGATACGCAGTATTTT

d_gene: NA
j_gene: TRBJ2-7
v_gene: TRBV5-4
abundance: NA
CDR3aa: CASRAPQGYEQYF
CDR3nt: TGTGCCAGCAGGGCACCTCAGGGCTACGAGCAGTACTTC

d_gene: NA
j_gene: TRBJ1-1
v_gene: TRBV7-2
abundance: few
CDR3aa: CASGRNTEAFF
CDR3nt: TGTGCGAGCGGGAGGAACACTGAAGCTTTCTTT